A single sample is the source of the 27 T cell receptor beta chains below, sequenced in a study of OX40 agonist ivuxolimab in advanced cancers. TCRdb's table, derived via immunoSEQ multiplex PCR, lists solely in-frame clones and lacks some. The sample includes roughly 91,000 clones, approximately 90% of them seen just once. The starting material was CD4+ or CD8+ T cells sorted from blood, obtained in a trial of the OX40 agonist ivuxolimab. These TCRs come from an adult with an advanced solid tumor such as melanoma, head and neck, liver or kidney cancer.

The V and J genes are TRBV7-8 and TRBJ1-1; TRBD1 matches at 7 bases. The CDR3 consists of 14 residues. Germline-derived CDR1 and CDR2 are SGHVS and FQNEAQ. J lost 1 base, V lost 1 base, and 0 bases had no gene match. The CDR3 DNA reads TGTGCCAGCAGCTTAGACAGGGGGAACACTGAAGCTTTCTTT. It is translated as CASSLDRGNTEAFF.

V gene TRBV10-3 combines with J gene TRBJ1-1, with 7 bases matching TRBD1. Germline assignment: CDR1 ENHRY and CDR2 SYGVKD. CDR3 length: 15 residues. Trimming at V came to 2 bases and at J to 1 base, leaving 4 bases not matched to a gene. The CDR3 loop reads CAISEGTEWNTEAFF. CDR3 bases: TGTGCCATCAGTGAGGGGACAGAATGGAACACTGAAGCTTTCTTT.

This clone has just a few counts. The chain links TRBV19 to TRBJ1-6, with a possible D match to TRBD1 (5 bases). Germline loops: CDR1 LNHDA, CDR2 SQIVND (reference sequence). Deletions cut 6 bases from V and 0 bases from J, with 9 bases between. This CDR3 has 15 residues. DNA of the CDR3: TGTGCCAGTAGGGGACCGAACTCCTATAATTCACCCCTCCACTTT. Protein sequence: CASRGPNSYNSPLHF.

The CDR3 loop reads CASSKGDTQETQYF. CDR3 coding DNA: TGTGCCAGCAGCAAGGGGGACACTCAAGAGACCCAGTACTTC. This chain uses TRBV21-1 with TRBJ2-5; the table calls TRBD1, which could not be checked here. TRBV21-1 represents a pseudogene. The CDR3 consists of 14 residues.

The V and J genes are TRBV11-1 and TRBJ1-2; 11 bases are a match to TRBD1. Germline assignment: CDR1 SGHAT and CDR2 FQDESV (reference sequence). Unmatched junction bases numbered 6, after V lost 5 bases and J lost 4 bases. There are 15 residues in the CDR3. CDR3 residues: CASSQRTGGIYGYTF. The DNA of the CDR3 is TGTGCCAGCAGCCAGAGGACAGGGGGCATCTATGGCTACACCTTC.

This chain connects TRBV19 to TRBJ2-7, with TRBD2 as a possible D gene (5 bases). The CDR3 loop spans 15 amino acids. Germline V gene lookup returns CDR1 LNHDA and CDR2 SQIVND (reference sequence). Trimming removed 7 bases at V and 3 bases at J, with 19 bases between. Here the CDR3 reads CASKTQSGSYYEQYF. Written as DNA, the CDR3 is TGTGCCAGTAAGACGCAAAGCGGCAGTTACTACGAGCAGTACTTC.

This rearrangement joins TRBV2 to TRBJ1-4, with TRBD1 matching 11 bases. V gave up 3 bases and J gave up 8 bases; unmatched junction bases: 2. Germline assignment: CDR1 SNHLY and CDR2 FYNNEI. The CDR3 runs to 14 residues. CDR3 DNA sequence: TGTGCCAGCAGTGAGGGACAGGGGGGGGAAAAACTGTTTTTT. This gives the protein CASSEGQGGEKLFF.

The rearrangement joins TRBV7-2 to TRBJ2-2, with D unresolved. Trimming shortened V by 2 bases and J by 7 bases, and 11 bases separated the two germline ends. The CDR3 runs 14 residues. Germline CDR1 reads SGHTA; CDR2 reads FQGNSA. The CDR3 coding sequence is TGTGCCAGCAGCTTATCTGGGGTTATCGGGGAGCTGTTTTTT. Translating it yields CASSLSGVIGELFF.

This clone has a handful of counts. The chain has TRBV30 and TRBJ1-4; 8 positions match TRBD1. CDR3 size: 14 residues. The germline gives CDR1 GTSNPN, CDR2 SVGIG (reference sequence). J gave up 0 bases and V 5 bases, and 2 bases lay outside the gene matches. The CDR3 region is CAWGTGATNEKLFF. In DNA, the CDR3 is TGTGCCTGGGGGACAGGCGCAACTAATGAAAAACTGTTTTTT.

The chain combines TRBV10-3 with TRBJ2-1; D not resolved. The CDR3 is 12 residues long. V dropped 6 bases and J dropped 10 bases, with 13 bases sitting between them. Germline V CDR1 and CDR2: ENHRY, SYGVKD. This chain's CDR3 is CAIRETGLEQFF. DNA for the CDR3: TGTGCCATCAGGGAGACCGGGTTGGAGCAGTTCTTC.

V usage is TRBV4-1 and J usage is TRBJ2-5, with D perhaps being TRBD1 or TRBD2 (6 bases each). The ends were cut back, 4 bases at V and 2 bases at J, with 17 bases in the middle. Per the germline V gene, CDR1 is MGHRA and CDR2 is YSYEKL. This CDR3 comprises 16 residues. The CDR3 nucleotides read TGCGCCAGCAGCCTGCCCAGGGGAGGAGGGCAAGAGACCCAGTACTTC. Translation gives CASSLPRGGGQETQYF.

V is TRBV5-1 and J is TRBJ2-3, with D perhaps TRBD1 (5 bases). CDR3 length: 15 residues. Per germline, CDR1 SGHRS and CDR2 YFSETQ. V was cut by 6 bases and J by 0 bases, with 14 bases left in between. CDR3 sequence: CASTRDRRSTDTQYF. CDR3 coding DNA: TGCGCCAGCACCAGAGACAGAAGGAGCACAGATACGCAGTATTTT.

The chain is built from TRBV11-1 and TRBJ1-1; 11 nucleotides line up with TRBD1. Germline CDR1 SGHAT, CDR2 FQDESV (reference sequence). After removal of 3 bases from V and 5 bases from J, the junction contained 8 bases not matched to a gene. This CDR3 spans 16 amino acids. The CDR3 sequence: CASSFRDRGRETEAFF. As DNA, the CDR3 is TGTGCCAGCAGCTTCCGGGACAGGGGGAGGGAGACTGAAGCTTTCTTT.

V usage is TRBV7-8 and J usage is TRBJ1-5; the match to TRBD1 covers 8 bases. The CDR3 sequence is 17 residues long. Germline V gene data show CDR1 as SGHVS and CDR2 as FQNEAQ. J was trimmed by 1 base and V by 2 bases; bases with no gene match: 7. This chain's CDR3 is CASSLRQGTESNQPQHF. The CDR3, as DNA: TGTGCCAGCAGCTTAAGACAGGGGACGGAGAGCAATCAGCCCCAGCATTTT.

The V call is TRBV25-1, the J call TRBJ2-7, with D possibly TRBD1 on 6 matching bases. CDR3 length: 15 residues. CDR1 and CDR2 (germline): MGHDK, SYGVNS. The V and J ends lost 0 bases and 3 bases respectively, with 12 bases between them. The CDR3 loop reads CASSEYRGTYYEQYF. In nucleotides, the CDR3 is TGTGCCAGCAGTGAATACAGGGGTACCTACTACGAGCAGTACTTC.

V and J are TRBV5-1 and TRBJ2-3; D might be TRBD2 (5 bases). V was cut by 0 bases and J by 9 bases, with 11 bases left in between. Germline V gene lookup returns CDR1 SGHRS and CDR2 YFSETQ. The CDR3 extends over 13 amino acids. CDR3 nucleotide sequence: TGCGCCAGCAGCTTGGAGGCGGCGGGCACGCAGTATTTT. Protein product: CASSLEAAGTQYF.

The chain links TRBV28 to TRBJ1-1; D remains unclear. Per germline, CDR1 MDHEN and CDR2 SYDVKM. V was cut by 3 bases and J by 4 bases, with 9 bases left in between. The CDR3 is made up of 13 amino acids. The CDR3 sequence is CASSFVQRTEAFF. In DNA, the CDR3 is TGTGCCAGCAGTTTCGTGCAGCGCACTGAAGCTTTCTTT. Combining the CDR3 with reference TRBV28 and TRBJ1-1 gives the whole variable domain DVKVTQSSRYLVKRTGEKVFLECVQDMDHENMFWYRQDPGLGLRLIYFSYDVKMKEKGDIPEGYSVSREKKERFSLILESASTNQTSMYLCASSFVQRTEAFFGQGTRLTVV.

The V gene is TRBV5-1, the J gene TRBJ2-5; 8 nucleotides match TRBD1. The V gene end was trimmed by 2 bases and the J gene end by 4 bases; junction bases not matched to a gene: 1. Germline CDR1 is SGHRS and CDR2 is YFSETQ. This CDR3 spans 13 amino acids. In DNA, the CDR3 is TGCGCCAGCAGCTTCGGGACAGGAGAGACCCAGTACTTC. This sequence encodes CASSFGTGETQYF.

The rearrangement joins TRBV9 to TRBJ2-2; 12 nucleotides align to TRBD1. V shed 3 bases, J shed 7 bases, and the junction held 4 bases outside the gene matches. Germline V gene lookup returns CDR1 SGDLS and CDR2 YYNGEE. The CDR3 totals 15 residues. The CDR3 DNA sequence: TGTGCCAGCAGCGCCGGGACAGGGGGCAGCGGGGAGCTGTTTTTT. This translates into CASSAGTGGSGELFF.

This chain links TRBV30 with TRBJ2-2, with 7 bases that match TRBD1. The CDR3 is 14 residues long. Trimming took 5 bases from V and 6 from J; bases not matched to a gene: 9. The V gene's germline CDR1 is GTSNPN and CDR2 SVGIG (reference sequence). CDR3 sequence reads: CAWSRQGFPGELFF. In DNA form, the CDR3 reads TGTGCCTGGTCGCGACAGGGCTTTCCCGGGGAGCTGTTTTTT.

The CDR3: CASSLALALQETQYF. CDR3 nucleotide sequence: TGTGCCAGCAGCTTAGCTCTAGCGCTCCAAGAGACCCAGTACTTC. The rearrangement links TRBV11-2 to TRBJ2-5, with D possibly matching TRBD2 (6 bases). Germline CDR1 is SGHAT and CDR2 is FQNNGV. Between the trimmed V and J ends, which lost 1 base and 1 base, there was a span of 10 bases. The CDR3 runs to 15 residues.

This chain links TRBV5-6 with TRBJ2-3; TRBD2 agrees at 8 bases. V lost 7 bases to trimming and J lost 7 bases; unmatched junction nucleotides: 8. Germline loops: CDR1 SGHDT, CDR2 YYEEEE. The CDR3 has 13 amino acids. The CDR3 DNA reads as TGTGCCAGCCACCGGGGGGGCTCGAATACGCAGTATTTT. This gives the protein CASHRGGSNTQYF.

The rearrangement joins TRBV28 to TRBJ1-2; 9 positions agree with TRBD1. The CDR3 length is 15 residues. Germline CDR1 reads MDHEN; CDR2 reads SYDVKM. J lost 7 bases, V lost 4 bases, and 10 bases had no gene match. This CDR3 is CASSSSGTGLGGYTF. DNA for the CDR3: TGTGCCAGCAGTTCCTCCGGGACAGGGCTGGGTGGCTACACCTTC.

J is TRBJ2-1 and V is TRBV7-2, with TRBD2 identical over 13 bases. V shed 5 bases and J 4 bases; nucleotides not matched to a gene: 5. This CDR3 contains 16 residues. Germline CDR1 and CDR2: SGHTA and FQGNSA. The DNA for the CDR3 is TGTGCCAGCAGCCGACTAGCGGGGGGACCTTACAATGAGCAGTTCTTC. Translation gives CASSRLAGGPYNEQFF. Based on the CDR3 plus reference TRBV7-2 and TRBJ2-1, the full variable domain is GAGVSQSPSNKVTEKGKDVELRCDPISGHTALYWYRQSLGQGLEFLIYFQGNSAPDKSGLPSDRFSAERTGGSVSTLTIQRTQQEDSAVYLCASSRLAGGPYNEQFFGPGTRLTVL.

This chain joins TRBV11-3 and TRBJ2-4; maybe TRBD2 (5 bases). Trimming removed 1 base at V and 0 bases at J, with 16 bases between. There are 18 residues in the CDR3. Per germline, CDR1 SGHNT and CDR2 YENEEA. CDR3 bases: TGTGCCAGCAGCTTAGGCGGGTGGAGTGATTCAGCCAAAAACATTCAGTACTTC. Amino acids: CASSLGGWSDSAKNIQYF.

This chain joins TRBV9 and TRBJ2-3; 9 nucleotides line up with TRBD2. Trimming at V came to 0 bases and at J to 4 bases, leaving 6 bases not matched to a gene. Looked up from germline, CDR1 is SGDLS and CDR2 is YYNGEE. The CDR3 is 16 amino acids. The CDR3 region is CASSVGASGAADTQYF. DNA of the CDR3: TGTGCCAGCAGCGTAGGAGCTAGCGGGGCGGCAGATACGCAGTATTTT.

The CDR3 loop reads CASSLRDVKEKLFF. The CDR3 coding sequence is TGTGCCAGCAGCTTAAGGGACGTAAAGGAAAAACTGTTTTTT. The V call is TRBV7-2, the J call TRBJ1-4; perhaps TRBD1 as D (5 bases). Trimming pared 2 bases from V and 8 bases from J, leaving 12 bases between. Germline loops: CDR1 SGHTA, CDR2 FQGNSA. This CDR3 has 14 residues.